This is a list of T cell receptor beta chains from one sample in a study of identical twins. TCRdb called the 5' RACE reads again in MiXCR, with one record for every CDR3 protein. The sample holds some 300,000 distinct CDR3 sequences, 10% to 15% seen once. The data were also submitted as part of a second study, on yellow fever vaccine responses in identical twins.

The material sequenced was CD8+ T cells sorted from blood. The receptor set was obtained from a woman aged 18-29 years in good health. CDR3s include the opening cysteine and the closing phenylalanine or tryptophan. D genes are given only for firm matches. Rows may omit the clone size; those that give it use once, few, many or a size class.

CDR3nt	CDR3aa	v_gene	abundance	d_gene	j_gene
TGTGCCAGCAGTGTGGGTAGCGGGACCCTCTACAATGAGCAGTTCTTC	CASSVGSGTLYNEQFF	TRBV6-4	.	TRBD2	TRBJ2-1
TGTGCCACCAGCGGCGGGGGTAGTGCAGATACGCAGTATTTT	CATSGGGSADTQYF	TRBV15	.	TRBD2	TRBJ2-3
TGCAGTGCCGGACAGCAGAACACCGGGGAGCTGTTTTTT	CSAGQQNTGELFF	TRBV20-1	.	.	TRBJ2-2
TGTGCCAGCAGTTTTGCAGGGGTAACTGAAGCTTTCTTT	CASSFAGVTEAFF	TRBV28	.	.	TRBJ1-1
TGTGCTGCCGCCCCGGCTATCTCCTACGAGCAGTACTTC	CAAAPAISYEQYF	TRBV19	few	.	TRBJ2-7
TGTGCCAGCAGTTTACGGGGGCCCCACGAGCAGTACTTC	CASSLRGPHEQYF	TRBV27	.	.	TRBJ2-7
TGCAGTGCTAGAGATCGGGGCAGGGGGCTCTCTGGGGCCAACGTCCTGACTTTC	CSARDRGRGLSGANVLTF	TRBV20-1	few	TRBD1	TRBJ2-6
TGTGCCAGCAGCAAGGGACTAGCGGGGGGCCTTTCCTACGAGCAGTACTTC	CASSKGLAGGLSYEQYF	TRBV5-6	few	TRBD2	TRBJ2-7
TGTGCCAGCAGCTTAATCCCAGCGGGAGACAATGAGCAGTTCTTC	CASSLIPAGDNEQFF	TRBV7-3	many	TRBD2	TRBJ2-1
TGCAGTGCCTTAGACAGGATGAACACTGAAGCTTTCTTT	CSALDRMNTEAFF	TRBV20-1	few	.	TRBJ1-1
TGTGCCAGCAGCCAAGTATGGGGCCCCGAGGGATTGGGTGGTTACACTGAAGCTTTCTTT	CASSQVWGPEGLGGYTEAFF	TRBV3-1	many	.	TRBJ1-1
TGTGCCAGCTATGATACATACTCAGAGACCCAGTACTTC	CASYDTYSETQYF	TRBV18	few	.	TRBJ2-5
TGCGCCAGCAGCCCCGGGGCAGGGGGGTACAATGAGCAGTTCTTC	CASSPGAGGYNEQFF	TRBV5-1	few	.	TRBJ2-1
TGTGCCAGCAGTCAGGGGACTAGCCCTTCCTACAATGAGCAGTTCTTC	CASSQGTSPSYNEQFF	TRBV6-1	.	TRBD2	TRBJ2-1
TGTGCCAGCACCTACCAGACTAGCGGGGGTCGGGAGACCCAGTACTTC	CASTYQTSGGRETQYF	TRBV7-9	.	TRBD2	TRBJ2-5
TGTGCCAGCAGTTCGACAGCGAGAAACTATGGCTACACCTTC	CASSSTARNYGYTF	TRBV27	many	.	TRBJ1-2
TGTGCCAGCAGCCCGGTGCGAGTAGGTGAAGCTTTCTTT	CASSPVRVGEAFF	TRBV7-7	few	.	TRBJ1-1
TGTGCCAGCAGTTTAATATCGGCGCGGGAGACCCAGTACTTC	CASSLISARETQYF	TRBV12-3/TRBV12-4	many	.	TRBJ2-5
TGCGCCAGCAGCTTGTGGGGAGGCCCCTTAGGGAGCACAGATACGCAGTATTTT	CASSLWGGPLGSTDTQYF	TRBV5-1	few	.	TRBJ2-3
TGCAGTGCTAGAGAGAAGTTCAGGGGTCGTGAAAAACTGTTTTTT	CSAREKFRGREKLFF	TRBV20-1	few	.	TRBJ1-4
TGTGCCAGCAGCGAGAACAGGGGCCCCTACGAGCAGTACTTC	CASSENRGPYEQYF	TRBV11-2	.	TRBD1	TRBJ2-7
TGTGCCAGCAGCGTAGCCGGAGCCGAAGAGACCCAGTACTTC	CASSVAGAEETQYF	TRBV9	.	.	TRBJ2-5
TGCAGTGCCACAAGGGGGTACGGTGGCACTGAAGCTTTCTTT	CSATRGYGGTEAFF	TRBV20-1	many	.	TRBJ1-1
TGTGCCAGCAGCTTGGTGGTTAGCGGGGGGGCCGGGGAAGAGACCCAGTACTTC	CASSLVVSGGAGEETQYF	TRBV5-5	.	TRBD2	TRBJ2-5
TGTGCCAGTACTACAGGGGATGATGAAAAACTGTTTTTT	CASTTGDDEKLFF	TRBV11-2	.	TRBD1	TRBJ1-4
TGCGCCAGCAGCCAAGATAGGACTAGCAAGCACAATGAGCAGTTCTTC	CASSQDRTSKHNEQFF	TRBV4-1	many	TRBD2	TRBJ2-1
TGTGCCATCGGAATCAATGAGGGGGAAAAGTTCTTC	CAIGINEGEKFF	TRBV10-3	few	.	TRBJ2-1
TGTGCCAGCAGTACATATAGCGGGAGAGGGACCGGGGAGCTGTTTTTT	CASSTYSGRGTGELFF	TRBV28	once	TRBD2	TRBJ2-2
TGTGCCAGCAGCTGGACAGGGGTAGACAAAGAGACCCAGTACTTC	CASSWTGVDKETQYF	TRBV7-3	.	TRBD1	TRBJ2-5
TGTGCCAGCAGCTTAGAGAGCGTCCCCCTCAATGAGCAGTTCTTC	CASSLESVPLNEQFF	TRBV7-2	many	.	TRBJ2-1
TGTGCCAGCGCCCTGGGCTACAACACCGGGGAGCTGTTTTTT	CASALGYNTGELFF	TRBV12-3/TRBV12-4	many	.	TRBJ2-2
TGTGCCACCAGTGTACGGGGCTCGGAGACCCAGTACTTC	CATSVRGSETQYF	TRBV15	few	.	TRBJ2-5
TGTGCCATCACAGGGACTGGAAACACCATATATTTT	CAITGTGNTIYF	TRBV10-3	many	.	TRBJ1-3
TGCAGCGTTCCCGACTGGGATACGCAGTATTTT	CSVPDWDTQYF	TRBV29-1	few	.	TRBJ2-3
TGTGCCAGCAGCGTAGACGGGGGGGCCGATGAGCAGTTCTTC	CASSVDGGADEQFF	TRBV9	few	TRBD2	TRBJ2-1
TGCAGTGTCTGGGGCCTTAGCGGGCGCAGCTACAATGAGCAGTTCTTC	CSVWGLSGRSYNEQFF	TRBV20-1	.	TRBD2	TRBJ2-1
TGTGCCACCAGTGGGAGTGGGGTAGCGTCCTACAATGAGCAGTTCTTC	CATSGSGVASYNEQFF	TRBV24-1	many	.	TRBJ2-1
TGTGCCACCAGCAGAGATCGCTCCCGGGGATACAATGAGCAGTTCTTC	CATSRDRSRGYNEQFF	TRBV15	few	.	TRBJ2-1
TGTGCCAGCAGGGATCACGGTAGGAGCACCGGGGAGCTGTTTTTT	CASRDHGRSTGELFF	TRBV7-2	.	.	TRBJ2-2
TGTGCCAGCAGCTTCAGAGAAGGCCCCTACAATGAGCAGTTCTTC	CASSFREGPYNEQFF	TRBV7-8	.	.	TRBJ2-1
TGCAGTGCTATTCCTTATGGGGCCAACGTCCTGACTTTC	CSAIPYGANVLTF	TRBV20-1	.	.	TRBJ2-6
TGTGCCAGCAGTTCCGGGACAGGGCCCTCCTACGAGCAGTACTTC	CASSSGTGPSYEQYF	TRBV2	few	TRBD1	TRBJ2-7
TGCGCCAGCAGCTTGGATTCGCGGGAGAGTCGAGAGACCCAGTACTTC	CASSLDSRESRETQYF	TRBV5-1	few	TRBD2	TRBJ2-5
TGCAGTGCTAGTGGGCTAGCGGGAGAGGTTGAGCAGTTCTTC	CSASGLAGEVEQFF	TRBV20-1	many	TRBD2	TRBJ2-1
TGTGCCAGCAGCCAAGATGTCGCGGTAGGGGCACCCTACAATGAGCAGTTCTTC	CASSQDVAVGAPYNEQFF	TRBV3-1	many	.	TRBJ2-1